The 28 T cell receptor beta chains in this list originate from one sample, sequenced in a study of siplizumab effects on memory and regulatory T cells. TCRdb's table, derived via immunoSEQ multiplex PCR, lists solely in-frame clones and lacks some. The profile covers fewer than 120,000 clones, with roughly 89% appearing a single time and 1.3% taken by the ten largest. The sequenced sample was CD4+ T cells sorted from blood. These receptors all come from a human donor in good health.

This rearrangement joins TRBV5-1 to TRBJ1-4, with a weak D call TRBD1 (6 bases). The germline V and J ends were trimmed by 4 bases and 6 bases, with 16 bases remaining between them. Per the germline V gene, CDR1 is SGHRS and CDR2 is YFSETQ. The CDR3 totals 15 residues. The CDR3 nucleotides are TGCGCCAGCAGCCCCACCGTGGGGGCGGATGAAAAACTGTTTTTT. Its translation is CASSPTVGADEKLFF.

Only a few counts were recorded for this clone. The V call is TRBV9, the J call TRBJ1-2; a possible D gene is TRBD1 (6 bases). With 0 bases removed from V and 3 bases from J, the gap between germline ends came to 9 bases. The CDR3 is made up of 14 amino acids. Germline V gene data show CDR1 as SGDLS and CDR2 as YYNGEE. The CDR3, as DNA: TGTGCCAGCAGCGTAGTGGGGGCTGACTATGGCTACACCTTC. Translation gives CASSVVGADYGYTF.

J is TRBJ1-4 and V is TRBV30; 9 bases are shared with TRBD1. The V gene's germline CDR1 is GTSNPN and CDR2 SVGIG (reference sequence). J gave up 7 bases and V 0 bases, and 0 bases lay outside the gene matches. The CDR3 loop spans 13 amino acids. CDR3 DNA sequence: TGTGCCTGGAGTGTACAGGGGGCTGAAAAACTGTTTTTT. It encodes CAWSVQGAEKLFF.

The count of this clone is one. The chain employs TRBV7-7 and TRBJ2-1, with 7 nucleotides matching TRBD1. The CDR3 consists of 15 residues. Germline V gives CDR1 SSHAT, CDR2 FNYEAQ (reference sequence). J was trimmed by 0 bases and V by 5 bases; bases with no gene match: 4. CDR3 bases: TGTGCCAGCAGCAGGGACAGCTTCTCCTACAATGAGCAGTTCTTC. Amino acid sequence: CASSRDSFSYNEQFF.

The chain recombines TRBV30 with TRBJ1-2; D might be TRBD1 (5 bases). This CDR3 has 12 residues. Per the germline V gene, CDR1 is GTSNPN and CDR2 is SVGIG (reference sequence). V lost 4 bases, J lost 6 bases, and 12 bases lay in between. DNA of the CDR3: TGTGCCTGGAAGCAGGGAACGGATGGCTACACCTTC. This sequence encodes CAWKQGTDGYTF.

The chain recombines TRBV7-2 with TRBJ1-1; 7 bases agree with TRBD1. The V and J ends lost 5 bases and 0 bases, in that order; junction bases with no gene match: 6. Germline CDR1 reads SGHTA; CDR2 reads FQGNSA. This CDR3 spans 15 amino acids. Here the CDR3 DNA reads TGTGCCAGCAGCCCCGGGACAGTCATGAACACTGAAGCTTTCTTT. Translation: CASSPGTVMNTEAFF.

This sequence joins TRBV6-1 and TRBJ2-1; 7 bases line up with TRBD2. The CDR3 length is 14 residues. Germline lookup yields CDR1 MNHNS and CDR2 SASEGT. J gave up 8 bases and V 10 bases, and 14 bases lay outside the gene matches. The CDR3 spells CANYSWREFDEQFF. In nucleotides, the CDR3 is TGTGCCAACTACTCTTGGCGGGAGTTCGATGAGCAGTTCTTC.

The V gene is TRBV10-1, the J gene TRBJ1-5; perhaps TRBD1 as D (5 bases). V lost 2 bases, J lost 10 bases, and 9 bases lay in between. Germline V gives CDR1 WNHNN, CDR2 SYGVQD (reference sequence). CDR3 length: 12 amino acids. The CDR3 nucleotides are TGCGCCAGCAGTGAGCCTACAGGCCCCCAGCATTTT. Protein: CASSEPTGPQHF.

The rearrangement joins TRBV14 to TRBJ2-2, with D hard to call. This CDR3 comprises 15 residues. Trimming pared 3 bases from V and 7 bases from J, leaving 15 bases between. Germline CDR1 and CDR2: SGHDN and FVKESK. For the CDR3, the DNA is TGTGCCAGCAGCCACAAACGTCTTGGATTCGGGGAGCTGTTTTTT. Protein: CASSHKRLGFGELFF.

The chain combines TRBV4-2 with TRBJ2-3; D is uncertain. The length of the CDR3 is 13 residues. The germline CDR1 and CDR2 sequences are LGHNA and YNFKEQ. The V and J ends lost 4 bases and 4 bases respectively, with 9 bases between them. CDR3 DNA sequence: TGTGCCAGCAGCCCCGGCCTTCCAGATACGCAGTATTTT. It translates to CASSPGLPDTQYF.

V gene TRBV6-5 combines with J gene TRBJ1-1; D remains unclear. V dropped 0 bases and J dropped 1 base, with 6 bases sitting between them. Germline V gene sequence: CDR1 MNHEY, CDR2 SVGAGI. CDR3 length equals 14 residues. CDR3 residues: CASSYSKQNTEAFF. The CDR3 DNA follows: TGTGCCAGCAGTTACTCGAAGCAGAACACTGAAGCTTTCTTT.

The gene calls are TRBV5-6 and TRBJ1-1; D gene unclear. This CDR3 spans 11 amino acids. Trimming removed 1 base at V and 7 bases at J, with 5 bases between. The germline gives CDR1 SGHDT, CDR2 YYEEEE. The CDR3 nucleotides are TGTGCCAGCAGCTTGAGCCTTGAAGCTTTCTTT. This encodes CASSLSLEAFF.

This clone came up once. The V and J genes are TRBV18 and TRBJ1-4, with 9 bases aligning to TRBD1. J gave up 8 bases and V 6 bases, and 7 bases lay outside the gene matches. This CDR3 spans 14 amino acids. Per germline, CDR1 KGHSH and CDR2 LQKENI. In DNA form, the CDR3 reads TGTGCCAGCTCTTCCGGGACAGGGCTCGAAAAACTGTTTTTT. Protein: CASSSGTGLEKLFF.

The V gene is TRBV9, the J gene TRBJ1-5; D possibly corresponds to TRBD1 (6 bases). In germline, CDR1 is SGDLS, CDR2 YYNGEE. Trimming pared 0 bases from V and 5 bases from J, leaving 12 bases between. The CDR3 is 15 amino acids. Here the CDR3 DNA reads TGTGCCAGCAGCGTAGACGACAGGCGGGATCAGCCCCAGCATTTT. This sequence encodes CASSVDDRRDQPQHF.

The gene calls are TRBV6-1 and TRBJ1-6; 9 bases agree with TRBD1. The CDR3 has 15 residues. V dropped 5 bases and J dropped 10; count of bases not matched to a gene: 9. Per germline, CDR1 MNHNS and CDR2 SASEGT. DNA for the CDR3: TGTGCCAGCAGTTCCCAGGGGACAGGGCAGTCACCCCTCCACTTT. It is translated as CASSSQGTGQSPLHF.

The chain has TRBV28 and TRBJ1-1; D not resolved. Germline-derived CDR1 and CDR2 are MDHEN and SYDVKM. Trimming removed 5 bases at V and 0 bases at J, with 10 bases between. This CDR3 is built from 14 residues. The DNA of the CDR3 is TGTGCCAGCAGTCCCACGGCTTTGAACACTGAAGCTTTCTTT. Translating it yields CASSPTALNTEAFF.

This chain connects TRBV5-6 to TRBJ2-5; D not certain. The length of the CDR3 is 14 residues. Per the germline V gene, CDR1 is SGHDT and CDR2 is YYEEEE. Trimming cost V 2 bases and J 4 bases, with 12 bases left between them. CDR3 bases: TGTGCCAGCAGCTTCGTGGCTAGTGGAGAGACCCAGTACTTC. It codes for CASSFVASGETQYF.

This clone was picked up one time. The rearrangement joins TRBV27 to TRBJ1-3; 7 bases are a match to TRBD1. V lost 5 bases and J lost 1; bases outside the gene matches: 14. There are 18 residues in the CDR3. From germline, CDR1 is MNHEY and CDR2 SMNVEV (reference sequence). For the CDR3, the DNA is TGTGCCAGCAGTCCCTCGACAGGGTCGAGAATATCTGGAAACACCATATATTTT. Its protein product is CASSPSTGSRISGNTIYF.

As DNA, the CDR3 is TGTGCCATCAGTGAAGGGTATGGCAATCAGCCCCAGCATTTT. Translation gives CAISEGYGNQPQHF. The chain links TRBV10-3 to TRBJ1-5; the D is unclear. Trimming took off 3 bases at V and 2 bases at J, with 8 bases between the two ends. Germline V gives CDR1 ENHRY, CDR2 SYGVKD. The CDR3 totals 14 residues.

The genes are TRBV19 and TRBJ2-5; TRBD1 matches at 8 bases. TRBJ2-7 explains the end of the DNA better; the J call may be wrong. Germline loops: CDR1 LNHDA, CDR2 SQIVND (reference sequence). CDR3 length: 14 amino acids. The CDR3, as DNA: TGTGCCAGTAGTACCTCGACAGGGGCCTACGAGCAGTACTTC. Translation: CASSTSTGAYEQYF.

CDR3 DNA: TGTGCCAGCAGCGCACAGCAAGAGACCCAGTACTTC. Protein product: CASSAQQETQYF. The chain employs TRBV11-2 and TRBJ2-5; D gene uncertain. The CDR3 is 12 amino acids. V lost 5 bases, J lost 2 bases, and 6 bases lay in between. Germline V lookup: CDR1 SGHAT, CDR2 FQNNGV.

The V gene is TRBV6-5, the J gene TRBJ2-5; a weak D match, TRBD2 (5 bases). Trimming shortened V by 6 bases and J by 5 bases, and 10 bases separated the two germline ends. The germline V gene has CDR1 MNHEY and CDR2 SVGAGI. CDR3 length: 12 amino acids. The CDR3 DNA reads as TGTGCCAGCAGCTCCGGGGTCGAGACCCAGTACTTC. Amino acids: CASSSGVETQYF.

In this sample, this clone turned up once. At the DNA level, this CDR3 is encoded by other sequences in the same sample as well. This chain uses TRBV11-2 with TRBJ1-5; D unclear. CDR1 SGHAT and CDR2 FQNNGV come from the germline V gene. The germline V and J ends were trimmed by 2 bases and 2 bases, with 4 bases remaining between them. The CDR3 spans 13 residues. CDR3 bases: TGTGCCAGCAGCTTACAGGGCAATCAGCCCCAGCATTTT. It codes for CASSLQGNQPQHF.

The chain carries TRBV20-1 and TRBJ2-1; D is unclear. V was trimmed by 1 base and J by 12 bases, leaving 10 bases between them. This CDR3 comprises 11 residues. The germline V gene has CDR1 DFQATT and CDR2 SNEGSKA (reference sequence). DNA for the CDR3: TGCAGTGCTAGAGTACGAGCGATGCAGTTCTTC. Its translation: CSARVRAMQFF.

The chain uses TRBV5-1 and TRBJ2-3, with 13 positions matching TRBD2. Germline assignment: CDR1 SGHRS and CDR2 YFSETQ. Trimming cost V 4 bases and J 6 bases; bases outside gene matches: 8. This CDR3 is 16 amino acids long. The CDR3 loop is CASSPGTSGASDTQYF. The CDR3 DNA sequence: TGCGCCAGCAGCCCCGGGACTAGCGGGGCCTCGGATACGCAGTATTTT.

The V gene is TRBV19, the J gene TRBJ1-5; 8 bases align to TRBD1. Germline assignment: CDR1 LNHDA and CDR2 SQIVND (reference sequence). Trimming took 7 bases from V and 3 from J; bases not matched to a gene: 8. The CDR3 has 15 residues. CDR3 nucleotide sequence: TGTGCCAGTACTCCGGGACAGGCGATCAATCAGCCCCAGCATTTT. It yields the protein CASTPGQAINQPQHF.

This clone was counted once. The J gene is TRBJ2-3, the V gene TRBV6-6; D is unclear. The CDR3 runs 12 residues. CDR1 is MNHNY, CDR2 SVGAGI, per germline (reference sequence). With 5 bases removed from V and 6 bases from J, the gap between germline ends came to 9 bases. CDR3 sequence reads: CASSPTADTQYF. The DNA of the CDR3 is TGTGCCAGCAGTCCAACAGCGGATACGCAGTATTTT.

The V and J genes are TRBV6-6 and TRBJ1-4, with unresolved D. This CDR3 has 14 residues. V lost 2 bases, J lost 8 bases, and 12 bases lay in between. Germline CDR1 reads MNHNY; CDR2 reads SVGAGI (reference sequence). The CDR3 sequence: CASSYLPYSEKLFF. The CDR3 coding sequence is TGTGCCAGCAGTTACCTCCCGTACAGCGAAAAACTGTTTTTT.